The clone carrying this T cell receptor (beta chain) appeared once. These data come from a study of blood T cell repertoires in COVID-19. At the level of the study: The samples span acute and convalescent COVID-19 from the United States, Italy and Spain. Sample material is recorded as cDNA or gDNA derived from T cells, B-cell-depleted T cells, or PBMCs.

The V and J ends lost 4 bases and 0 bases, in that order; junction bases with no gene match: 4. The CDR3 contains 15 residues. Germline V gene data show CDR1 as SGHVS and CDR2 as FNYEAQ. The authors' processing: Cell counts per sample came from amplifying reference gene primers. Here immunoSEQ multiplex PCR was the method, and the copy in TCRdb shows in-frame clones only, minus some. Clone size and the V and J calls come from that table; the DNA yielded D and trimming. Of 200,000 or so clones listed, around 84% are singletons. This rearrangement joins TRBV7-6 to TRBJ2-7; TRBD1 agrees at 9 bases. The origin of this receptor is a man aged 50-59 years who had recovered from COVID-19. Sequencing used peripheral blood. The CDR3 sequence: CASSSGQGFSYEQYF. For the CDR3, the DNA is TGTGCCAGCAGCTCAGGACAGGGGTTCTCCTACGAGCAGTACTTC.